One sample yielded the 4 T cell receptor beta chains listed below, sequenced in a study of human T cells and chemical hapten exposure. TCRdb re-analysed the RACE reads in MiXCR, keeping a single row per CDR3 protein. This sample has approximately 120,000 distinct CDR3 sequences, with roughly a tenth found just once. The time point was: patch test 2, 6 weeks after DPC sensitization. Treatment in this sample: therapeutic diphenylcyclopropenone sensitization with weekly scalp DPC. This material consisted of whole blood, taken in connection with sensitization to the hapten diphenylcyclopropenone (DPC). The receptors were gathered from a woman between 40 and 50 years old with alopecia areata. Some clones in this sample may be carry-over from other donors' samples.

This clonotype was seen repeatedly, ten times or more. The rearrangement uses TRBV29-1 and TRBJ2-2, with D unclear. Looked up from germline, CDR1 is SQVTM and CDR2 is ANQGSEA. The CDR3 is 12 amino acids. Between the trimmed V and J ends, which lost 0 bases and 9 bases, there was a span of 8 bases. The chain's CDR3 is CSVEDHRRELFF. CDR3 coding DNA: TGCAGCGTTGAAGATCATCGGCGGGAGCTGTTTTTT.

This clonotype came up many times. This CDR3 is CASTLGGVGAPLHF. The CDR3 bases are TGTGCCAGCACCCTAGGTGGGGTCGGCGCACCCCTCCACTTT. The rearrangement links TRBV28 to TRBJ1-6; D unresolved. V lost 7 bases and J 11 bases, leaving 18 bases between the germline ends. Germline assignment: CDR1 MDHEN and CDR2 SYDVKM. The CDR3 covers 14 residues.

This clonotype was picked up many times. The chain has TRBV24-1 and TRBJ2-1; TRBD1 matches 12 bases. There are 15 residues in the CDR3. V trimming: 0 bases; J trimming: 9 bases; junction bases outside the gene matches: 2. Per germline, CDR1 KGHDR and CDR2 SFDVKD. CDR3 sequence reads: CATSDLRGQGAEQFF. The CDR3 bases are TGTGCCACCAGTGATTTGAGGGGACAGGGGGCTGAGCAGTTCTTC.

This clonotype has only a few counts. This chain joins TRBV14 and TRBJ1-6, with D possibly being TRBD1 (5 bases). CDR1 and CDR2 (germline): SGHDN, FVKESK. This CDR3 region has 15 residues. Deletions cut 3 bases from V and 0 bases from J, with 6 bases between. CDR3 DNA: TGTGCCAGCAGCCAGGGGGGCTCCTATAATTCACCCCTCCACTTT. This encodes CASSQGGSYNSPLHF.